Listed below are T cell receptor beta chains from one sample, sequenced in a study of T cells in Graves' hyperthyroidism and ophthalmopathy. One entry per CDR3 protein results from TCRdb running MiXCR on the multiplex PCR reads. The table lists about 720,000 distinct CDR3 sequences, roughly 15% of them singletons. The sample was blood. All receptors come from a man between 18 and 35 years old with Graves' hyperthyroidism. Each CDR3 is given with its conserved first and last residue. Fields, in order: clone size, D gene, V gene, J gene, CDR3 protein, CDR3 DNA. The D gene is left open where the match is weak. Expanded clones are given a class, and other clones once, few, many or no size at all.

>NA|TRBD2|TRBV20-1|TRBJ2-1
CSACTAGEPDEQFF
TGCAGTGCCTGCACGGCGGGAGAACCCGATGAGCAGTTCTTC
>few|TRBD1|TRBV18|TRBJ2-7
CASSPLGRDRAGYEQYF
TGTGCCAGCTCACCACTAGGACGCGACAGGGCTGGCTACGAGCAGTACTTC
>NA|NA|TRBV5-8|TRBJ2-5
CASEGYYQETQYF
TGTGCCAGCGAGGGTTACTACCAAGAGACCCAGTACTTC
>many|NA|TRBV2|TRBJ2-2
CASSETGEGSGELFF
TGTGCCAGCAGTGAGACAGGGGAGGGTAGCGGGGAGCTGTTTTTT
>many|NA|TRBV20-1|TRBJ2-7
CSAINRDMRYEQYF
TGCAGTGCTATAAACAGGGACATGCGCTACGAGCAGTACTTC
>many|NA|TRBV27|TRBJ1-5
CASSFRGWGQPQHF
TGTGCCAGCAGTTTTCGGGGATGGGGTCAGCCCCAGCATTTT
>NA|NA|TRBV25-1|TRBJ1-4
CASSDPGRGSSNEKLFF
TGTGCCAGCAGTGACCCGGGCAGGGGCTCGTCTAATGAAAAACTGTTTTTT
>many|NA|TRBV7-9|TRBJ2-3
CASSSEGDTQYF
TGTGCCAGCAGCTCGGAGGGAGATACGCAGTATTTT
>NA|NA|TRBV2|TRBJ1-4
CASSRVRNEKLFF
TGTGCCAGCAGTCGAGTGAGGAATGAAAAACTGTTTTTT
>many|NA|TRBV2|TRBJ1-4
CASRVGGTDEKLFF
TGTGCCAGCAGGGTCGGAGGGACGGATGAAAAACTGTTTTTT
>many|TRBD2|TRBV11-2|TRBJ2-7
CASRALREGYEQYF
TGTGCCAGCAGGGCCCTGCGGGAGGGCTACGAGCAGTACTTC
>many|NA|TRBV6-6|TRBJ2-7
CASSYDGVLYEQYF
TGTGCCAGCAGTTACGACGGGGTGCTCTACGAGCAGTACTTC
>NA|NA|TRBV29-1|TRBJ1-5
CSVVVSGGSGQPQHF
TGCAGCGTTGTGGTTAGCGGGGGATCAGGTCAGCCCCAGCATTTT
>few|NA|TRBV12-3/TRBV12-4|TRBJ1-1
CASGPGVNTEAFF
TGTGCCAGCGGTCCTGGGGTGAACACTGAAGCTTTCTTT
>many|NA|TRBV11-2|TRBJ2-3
CASSAVATDTQYF
TGTGCCAGCAGCGCCGTGGCCACAGATACGCAGTATTTT
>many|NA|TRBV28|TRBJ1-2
CASSLGRDGGYTF
TGTGCCAGCAGTTTAGGTCGGGACGGTGGCTACACCTTC
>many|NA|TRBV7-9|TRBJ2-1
CASSDWVGSEQFF
TGTGCCAGCAGCGACTGGGTGGGGTCTGAGCAGTTCTTC
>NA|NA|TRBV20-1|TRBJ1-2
CSARDPISLFGYTF
TGCAGTGCTAGAGACCCGATTAGCCTCTTTGGCTACACCTTC
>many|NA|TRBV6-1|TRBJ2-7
CASETAATYEQYF
TGTGCCAGCGAGACAGCAGCGACCTACGAGCAGTACTTC
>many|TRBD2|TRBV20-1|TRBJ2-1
CSARPLAGEGEQFF
TGCAGTGCCAGACCTTTAGCGGGAGAGGGTGAGCAGTTCTTC
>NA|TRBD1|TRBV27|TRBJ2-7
CASRQGQVGGEQYF
TGTGCCAGCAGGCAGGGACAGGTCGGCGGGGAGCAGTACTTC
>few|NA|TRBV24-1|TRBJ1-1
CATSHSGHGNTEAFF
TGTGCCACCAGCCATTCGGGACACGGGAACACTGAAGCTTTCTTT